The clone carrying this TCR beta chain was seen once. The sample belongs to a study of T cell changes during pregnancy in multiple sclerosis. Repertoires were generated with immunoSEQ multiplex PCR, while TCRdb's copy carries only in-frame clones and drops some. This sample has around 38,000 clones, with 90% to 95% found just once. The CDR3 contains 16 residues. Per the germline V gene, CDR1 is MNHEY and CDR2 is SVGAGI. Trimming removed 4 bases from V and 3 bases from J, with 19 bases in between. This sample comprised CD8+ T cells from peripheral blood mononuclear cells, obtained in the second trimester of pregnancy. This rearrangement joins TRBV6-5 to TRBJ2-7; TRBD1 might be the D (6 bases). The sequence was collected from a female donor with multiple sclerosis, enrolled in a pregnancy study. The CDR3 spells CASSFRKGQRLYEQYF. As DNA, the CDR3 is TGTGCCAGCAGTTTTCGTAAAGGACAGAGACTCTACGAGCAGTACTTC.